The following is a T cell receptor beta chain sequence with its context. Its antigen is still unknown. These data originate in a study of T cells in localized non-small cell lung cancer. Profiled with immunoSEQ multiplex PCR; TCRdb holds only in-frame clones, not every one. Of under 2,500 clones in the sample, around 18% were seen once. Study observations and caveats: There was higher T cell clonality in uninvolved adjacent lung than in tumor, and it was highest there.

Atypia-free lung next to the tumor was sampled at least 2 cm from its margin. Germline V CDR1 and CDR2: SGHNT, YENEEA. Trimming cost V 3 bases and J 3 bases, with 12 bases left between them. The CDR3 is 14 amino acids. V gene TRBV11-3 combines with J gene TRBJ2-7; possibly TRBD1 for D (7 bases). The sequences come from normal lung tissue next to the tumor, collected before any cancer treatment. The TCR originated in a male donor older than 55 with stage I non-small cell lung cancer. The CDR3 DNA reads TGTGCCAGCAGCTTGTCGCAGGGGGGCTACGAGCAGTACTTC. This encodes CASSLSQGGYEQYF. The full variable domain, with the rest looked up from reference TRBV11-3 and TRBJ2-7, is EAGVVQSPRYKIIEKKQPVAFWCNPISGHNTLYWYLQNLGQGPELLIRYENEEAVDDSQLPKDRFSAERLKGVDSTLKIQPAELGDSAVYLCASSLSQGGYEQYFGPGTRLTVT.